These 10 T cell receptor beta chains were sequenced from one sample in a study of T-cell memory formation after mild COVID-19. TCRdb itself ran the 5' RACE reads through MiXCR, one entry per CDR3 protein. The sample records more than 400,000 distinct CDR3 sequences, around a sixth being singletons. What was sequenced was PBMCs or a T cell subset sorted from them (not recorded which). The origin of the receptors is an adult woman who had mild COVID-19 (a few samples of this study predate the infection). Cell type and time point are not known.

Only a few counts were recorded for this clonotype. The rearrangement links TRBV10-3 to TRBJ2-1; 7 bases agree with TRBD2. The V gene's germline CDR1 is ENHRY and CDR2 SYGVKD. Trimming removed 0 bases from V and 6 bases from J; junction bases left unmatched: 11. The CDR3 contains 17 residues. The CDR3 region has the DNA TGTGCCATCAGTGAGTCGCAGGGAGGGGATCCCGTCAATGAGCAGTTCTTC. This sequence encodes CAISESQGGDPVNEQFF.

This clonotype was counted between two and nine times. This chain connects TRBV18 to TRBJ2-7; TRBD1 aligns across 7 bases. CDR3 length equals 15 residues. With 6 bases clipped from V and 2 bases from J, the junction kept 10 bases outside the gene matches. Germline V gene sequence: CDR1 KGHSH, CDR2 LQKENI. In DNA form, the CDR3 reads TGTGCCAGCTCGATCACCGGGACAGAAACCTACGAGCAGTACTTC. Translating gives CASSITGTETYEQYF.

The rearrangement joins TRBV5-1 to TRBJ2-3, with TRBD2 identical over 8 bases. V dropped 5 bases and J dropped 4; count of bases not matched to a gene: 6. Germline CDR1 is SGHRS and CDR2 is YFSETQ. The CDR3 extends over 14 amino acids. In nucleotides, the CDR3 is TGCGCCAGCAGAGCTGGACTAGCAGCAGATACGCAGTATTTT. As protein: CASRAGLAADTQYF. Looking up the rest from reference TRBV5-1 and TRBJ2-3 gives the full variable domain: KAGVTQTPRYLIKTRGQQVTLSCSPISGHRSVSWYQQTPGQGLQFLFEYFSETQRNKGNFPGRFSGRQFSNSRSEMNVSTLELGDSALYLCASRAGLAADTQYFGPGTRLTVL.

In this sample, this clonotype turned up a few times. V gene TRBV28 combines with J gene TRBJ1-2; D is perhaps TRBD1 (5 bases). The CDR3 is made up of 13 amino acids. Trimming removed 0 bases from V and 6 bases from J, with 8 bases in between. Germline CDR1 and CDR2: MDHEN and SYDVKM. The CDR3 bases are TGTGCCAGCAGTTTATGGGCAGGGAATGGCTACACCTTC. Protein sequence: CASSLWAGNGYTF.

This chain uses TRBV12-3 or TRBV12-4 with TRBJ2-3; 7 bases are shared with TRBD1. The CDR3 spans 14 residues. The V segment lost 6 bases and the J segment 3 bases; nucleotides outside the gene matches: 6. The CDR3 DNA reads as TGTGCCAGCAGGCGGACAGGTCAGACAGATACGCAGTATTTT. This sequence encodes CASRRTGQTDTQYF.

The chain is built from TRBV5-1 and TRBJ2-5; TRBD1 matches at 9 bases. Germline CDR1 reads SGHRS; CDR2 reads YFSETQ. CDR3 length: 14 residues. The V gene end was trimmed by 4 bases and the J gene end by 6 bases; junction bases not matched to a gene: 7. CDR3 DNA: TGCGCCAGCAGCCCGGGACAGGGCGGGAAGACCCAGTACTTC. Translated: CASSPGQGGKTQYF.

The gene calls are TRBV2 and TRBJ1-2; 10 bases agree with TRBD1. The V gene's germline CDR1 is SNHLY and CDR2 FYNNEI. The CDR3 length is 13 residues. V shed 6 bases, J shed 8 bases, and the junction held 6 bases outside the gene matches. The CDR3 bases are TGTGCCAGCAGGTCCGGGACAGGGGTCGGCTACACCTTC. It codes for CASRSGTGVGYTF.

This clonotype was counted many times. The chain employs TRBV27 and TRBJ2-4; D is undetermined. Deletions cut 0 bases from V and 0 bases from J, with 3 bases between. In germline, CDR1 is MNHEY, CDR2 SMNVEV (reference sequence). The CDR3 spans 14 residues. The CDR3 sequence: CASSLSGAKNIQYF. The CDR3 coding sequence is TGTGCCAGCAGTTTATCCGGAGCCAAAAACATTCAGTACTTC.

This clonotype has only a few counts. The chain links TRBV4-2 to TRBJ2-7; tentative D call: TRBD1 (6 bases). The CDR3 loop spans 15 amino acids. Germline V lookup: CDR1 LGHNA, CDR2 YNFKEQ. V was shortened by 0 bases and J by 3 bases, with 12 bases between the two germline ends. In nucleotides, the CDR3 is TGTGCCAGCAGCCAAGAGAACAGGGATAACTACGAGCAGTACTTC. It specifies CASSQENRDNYEQYF.

This chain joins TRBV5-1 and TRBJ1-1; no definite D call. The CDR3 is 15 residues long. Per germline, CDR1 SGHRS and CDR2 YFSETQ. V was pared by 3 bases and J by 0 bases, with 12 bases between. CDR3 residues: CASSYAQRLNTEAFF. Here the CDR3 DNA reads TGCGCCAGCAGCTACGCACAGAGATTGAACACTGAAGCTTTCTTT.